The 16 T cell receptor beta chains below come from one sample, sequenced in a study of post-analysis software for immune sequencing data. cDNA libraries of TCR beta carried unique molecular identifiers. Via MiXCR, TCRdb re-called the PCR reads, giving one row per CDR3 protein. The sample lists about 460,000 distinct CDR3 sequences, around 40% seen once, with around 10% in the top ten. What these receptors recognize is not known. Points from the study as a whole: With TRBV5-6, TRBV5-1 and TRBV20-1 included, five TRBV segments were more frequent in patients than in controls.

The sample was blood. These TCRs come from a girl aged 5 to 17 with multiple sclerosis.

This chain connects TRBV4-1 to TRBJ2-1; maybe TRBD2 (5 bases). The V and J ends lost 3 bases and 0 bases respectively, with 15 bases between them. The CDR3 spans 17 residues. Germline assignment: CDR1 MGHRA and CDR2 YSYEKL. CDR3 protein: CASSHGLARSSYNEQFF. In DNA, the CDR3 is TGCGCCAGCAGCCATGGCTTAGCGCGGAGCTCCTACAATGAGCAGTTCTTC.

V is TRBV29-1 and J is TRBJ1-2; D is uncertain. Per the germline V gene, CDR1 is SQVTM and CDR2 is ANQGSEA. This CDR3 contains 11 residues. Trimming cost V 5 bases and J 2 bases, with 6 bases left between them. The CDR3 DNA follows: TGCAGCGTTTCGGAGAACTATGGCTACACCTTC. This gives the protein CSVSENYGYTF.

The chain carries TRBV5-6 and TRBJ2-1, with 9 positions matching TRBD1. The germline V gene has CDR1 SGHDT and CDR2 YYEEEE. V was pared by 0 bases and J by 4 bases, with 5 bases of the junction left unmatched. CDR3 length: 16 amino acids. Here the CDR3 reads CASSLGRGQGYNEQFF. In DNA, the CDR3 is TGTGCCAGCAGCTTGGGACGGGGACAGGGATACAATGAGCAGTTCTTC.

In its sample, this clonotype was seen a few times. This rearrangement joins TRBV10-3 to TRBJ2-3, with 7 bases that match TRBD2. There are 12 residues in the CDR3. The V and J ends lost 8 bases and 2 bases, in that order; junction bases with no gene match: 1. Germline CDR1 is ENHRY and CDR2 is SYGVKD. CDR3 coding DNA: TGTGCCATCGCGGGAGACACAGATACGCAGTATTTT. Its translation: CAIAGDTDTQYF.

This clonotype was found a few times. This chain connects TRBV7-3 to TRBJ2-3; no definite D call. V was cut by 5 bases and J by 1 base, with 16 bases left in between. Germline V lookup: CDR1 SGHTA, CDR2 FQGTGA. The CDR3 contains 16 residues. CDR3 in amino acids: CASSPTAEAGTDTQYF. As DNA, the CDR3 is TGTGCCAGCAGCCCTACAGCAGAGGCTGGCACAGATACGCAGTATTTT.

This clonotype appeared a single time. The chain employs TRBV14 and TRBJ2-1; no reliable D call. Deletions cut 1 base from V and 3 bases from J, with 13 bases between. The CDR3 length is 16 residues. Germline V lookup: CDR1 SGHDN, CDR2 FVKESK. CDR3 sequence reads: CASSQGLIGFYNEQFF. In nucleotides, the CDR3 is TGTGCCAGCAGCCAAGGACTCATCGGATTCTACAATGAGCAGTTCTTC.

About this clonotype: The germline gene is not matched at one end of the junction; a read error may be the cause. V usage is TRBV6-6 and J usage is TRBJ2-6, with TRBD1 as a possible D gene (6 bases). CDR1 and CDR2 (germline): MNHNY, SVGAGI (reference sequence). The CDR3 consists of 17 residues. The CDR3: CASSTLTGNSGANVRTF. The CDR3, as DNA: TGTGCCAGCAGTACCCTGACAGGAAACTCTGGGGCCAACGTCCGGACTTTC.

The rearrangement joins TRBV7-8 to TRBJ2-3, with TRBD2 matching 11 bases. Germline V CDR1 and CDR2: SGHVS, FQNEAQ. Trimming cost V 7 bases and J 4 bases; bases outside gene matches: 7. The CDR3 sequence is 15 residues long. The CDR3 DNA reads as TGTGCCAGCACAGGGACTAGCGGATACGCAGATACGCAGTATTTT. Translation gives CASTGTSGYADTQYF.

CDR3 loop: CASSETVRYTF. Here the CDR3 DNA reads TGTGCCAGCAGTGAAACCGTGAGATACACCTTC. The chain uses TRBV2 and TRBJ1-2; the D is unclear. The length of the CDR3 is 11 residues. Per the germline V gene, CDR1 is SNHLY and CDR2 is FYNNEI. Trimming shortened V by 2 bases and J by 11 bases, and 9 bases separated the two germline ends.

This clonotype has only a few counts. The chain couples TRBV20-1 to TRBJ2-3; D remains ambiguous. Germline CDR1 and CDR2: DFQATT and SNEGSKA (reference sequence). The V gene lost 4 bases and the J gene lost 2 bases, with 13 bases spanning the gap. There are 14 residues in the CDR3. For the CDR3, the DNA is TGCAGTGCTAACCTAGGGTCCCACACAGATACGCAGTATTTT. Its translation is CSANLGSHTDTQYF.

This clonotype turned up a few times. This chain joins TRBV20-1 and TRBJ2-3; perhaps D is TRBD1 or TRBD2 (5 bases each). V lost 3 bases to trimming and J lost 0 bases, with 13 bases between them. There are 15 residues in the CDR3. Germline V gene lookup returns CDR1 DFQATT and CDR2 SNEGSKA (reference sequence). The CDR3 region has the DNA TGCAGTGCTAGGGCCGGGACGGATAGCACAGATACGCAGTATTTT. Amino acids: CSARAGTDSTDTQYF.

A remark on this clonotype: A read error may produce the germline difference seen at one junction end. CDR3 in DNA: TGTGCCGGCAGCCTCTCGACAGGGACCGACGAGCAGTACTTC. Protein: CAGSLSTGTDEQYF. The chain joins TRBV28 to TRBJ2-7; TRBD1 matches at 7 bases. The CDR3 is 14 residues long. Germline V gene lookup returns CDR1 MDHEN and CDR2 SYDVKM.

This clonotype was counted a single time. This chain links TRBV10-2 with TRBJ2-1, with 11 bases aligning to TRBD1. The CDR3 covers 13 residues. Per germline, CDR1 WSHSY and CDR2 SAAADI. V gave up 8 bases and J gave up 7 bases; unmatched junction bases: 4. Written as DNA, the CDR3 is TGCGCCAGCGGGGGACAGGGGGAAAATGAGCAGTTCTTC. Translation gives CASGGQGENEQFF.

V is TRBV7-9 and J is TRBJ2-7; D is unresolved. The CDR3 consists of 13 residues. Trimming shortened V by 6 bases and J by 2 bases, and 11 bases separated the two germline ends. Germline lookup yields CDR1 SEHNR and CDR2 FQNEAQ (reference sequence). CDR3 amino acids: CASSATDTYEQYF. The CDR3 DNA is TGTGCCAGCAGTGCGACCGATACCTACGAGCAGTACTTC.

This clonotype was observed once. CDR3 sequence (DNA): TGTGCCAGCAGTTACGGGACTAGCCAATACAATGAGCAGTTCTTC. This translates into CASSYGTSQYNEQFF. The chain combines TRBV6-5 with TRBJ2-1, with 9 bases fitting TRBD2. Trimming cost V 2 bases and J 4 bases; bases outside gene matches: 3. CDR3 length: 15 amino acids. CDR1 and CDR2 (germline): MNHEY, SVGAGI.

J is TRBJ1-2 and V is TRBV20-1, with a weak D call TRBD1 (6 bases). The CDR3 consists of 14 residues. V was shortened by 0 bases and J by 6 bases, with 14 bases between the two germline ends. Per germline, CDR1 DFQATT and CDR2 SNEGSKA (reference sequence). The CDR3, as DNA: TGCAGTGCTAGAGATCTAGGGGGGGCTAATGGCTACACCTTC. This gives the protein CSARDLGGANGYTF.